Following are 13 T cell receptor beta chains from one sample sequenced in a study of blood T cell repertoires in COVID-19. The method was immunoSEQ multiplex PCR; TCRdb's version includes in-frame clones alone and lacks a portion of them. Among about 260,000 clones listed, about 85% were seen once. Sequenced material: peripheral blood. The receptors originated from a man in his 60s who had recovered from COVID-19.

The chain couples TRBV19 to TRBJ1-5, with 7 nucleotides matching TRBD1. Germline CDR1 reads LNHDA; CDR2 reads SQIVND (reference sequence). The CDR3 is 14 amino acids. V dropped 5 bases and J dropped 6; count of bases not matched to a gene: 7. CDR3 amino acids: CASSPRTGGQPQHF. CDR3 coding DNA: TGTGCCAGTAGTCCCCGGACAGGCGGTCAGCCCCAGCATTTT. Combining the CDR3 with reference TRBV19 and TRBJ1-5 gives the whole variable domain DGGITQSPKYLFRKEGQNVTLSCEQNLNHDAMYWYRQDPGQGLRLIYYSQIVNDFQKGDIAEGYSVSREKKESFPLTVTSAQKNPTAFYLCASSPRTGGQPQHFGDGTRLSIL.

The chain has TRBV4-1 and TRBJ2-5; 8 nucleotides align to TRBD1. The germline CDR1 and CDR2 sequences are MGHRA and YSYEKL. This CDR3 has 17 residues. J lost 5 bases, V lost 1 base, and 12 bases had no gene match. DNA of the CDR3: TGCGCCAGCAGCCAAGTGTGGGCCCCTACAGGGGGGGAGACCCAGTACTTC. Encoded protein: CASSQVWAPTGGETQYF.

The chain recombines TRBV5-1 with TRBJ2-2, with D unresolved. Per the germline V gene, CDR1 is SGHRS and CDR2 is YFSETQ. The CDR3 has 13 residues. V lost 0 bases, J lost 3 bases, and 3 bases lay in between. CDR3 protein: CASSLGHTGELFF. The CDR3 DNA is TGCGCCAGCAGCTTGGGGCACACCGGGGAGCTGTTTTTT.

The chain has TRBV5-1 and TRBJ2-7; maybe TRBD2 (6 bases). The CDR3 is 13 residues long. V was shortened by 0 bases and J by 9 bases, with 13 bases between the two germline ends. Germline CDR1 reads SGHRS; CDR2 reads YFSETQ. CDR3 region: CASSLDGTPRQYF. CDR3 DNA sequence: TGCGCCAGCAGCTTGGACGGGACTCCGAGGCAGTACTTC.

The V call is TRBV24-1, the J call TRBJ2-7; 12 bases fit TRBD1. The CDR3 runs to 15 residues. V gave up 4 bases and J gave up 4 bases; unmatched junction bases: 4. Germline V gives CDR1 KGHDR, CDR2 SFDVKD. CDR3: CATSEGTGGDYEQYF. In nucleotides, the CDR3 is TGTGCCACCAGTGAAGGGACAGGGGGCGATTACGAGCAGTACTTC.

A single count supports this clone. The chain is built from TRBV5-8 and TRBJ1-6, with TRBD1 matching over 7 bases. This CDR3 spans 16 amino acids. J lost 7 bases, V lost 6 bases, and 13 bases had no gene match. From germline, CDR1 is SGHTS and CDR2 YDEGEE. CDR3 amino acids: CASNSQQGQRNSPLHF. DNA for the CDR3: TGTGCCAGCAACTCTCAACAGGGACAGAGGAATTCACCCCTCCACTTT.

Written as DNA, the CDR3 is TGTGCCAGCAGCTTAGAAGGGGGCGGTTATAGCAATCAGCCCCAGCATTTT. Protein product: CASSLEGGGYSNQPQHF. The chain carries TRBV7-8 and TRBJ1-5; 7 nucleotides align to TRBD1. The CDR3 sequence is 17 residues long. The germline V gene has CDR1 SGHVS and CDR2 FQNEAQ. The V gene end was trimmed by 1 base and the J gene end by 0 bases; junction bases not matched to a gene: 6.

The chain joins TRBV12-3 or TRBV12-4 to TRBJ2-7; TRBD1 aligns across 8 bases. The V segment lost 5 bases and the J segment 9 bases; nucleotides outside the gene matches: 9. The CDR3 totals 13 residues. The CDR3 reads CASSELTGGSQYF. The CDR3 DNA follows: TGTGCCAGCAGTGAACTTACAGGGGGATCGCAGTACTTC.

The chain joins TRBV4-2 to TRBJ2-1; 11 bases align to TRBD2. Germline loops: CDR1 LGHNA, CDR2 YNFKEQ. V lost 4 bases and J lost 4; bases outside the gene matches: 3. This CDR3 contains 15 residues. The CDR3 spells CASSPGLAEYNEQFF. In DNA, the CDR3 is TGTGCCAGCAGCCCGGGACTAGCGGAGTACAATGAGCAGTTCTTC.

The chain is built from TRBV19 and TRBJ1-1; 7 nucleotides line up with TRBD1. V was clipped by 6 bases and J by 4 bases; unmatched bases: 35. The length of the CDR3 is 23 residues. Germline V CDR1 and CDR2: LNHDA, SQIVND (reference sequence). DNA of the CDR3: TGTGCCAGTAGGTCAGGGACAGCCCGACCCGAGACACCAGGATGGAAAGGTCGCACTGAAGCTTTCTTT. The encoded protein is CASRSGTARPETPGWKGRTEAFF.

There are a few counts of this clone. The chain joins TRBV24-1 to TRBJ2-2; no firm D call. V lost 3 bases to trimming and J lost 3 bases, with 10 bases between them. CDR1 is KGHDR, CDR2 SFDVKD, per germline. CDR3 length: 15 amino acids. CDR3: CATSDNRRHTGELFF. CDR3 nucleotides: TGTGCCACCAGTGATAATCGGCGGCACACCGGGGAGCTGTTTTTT.

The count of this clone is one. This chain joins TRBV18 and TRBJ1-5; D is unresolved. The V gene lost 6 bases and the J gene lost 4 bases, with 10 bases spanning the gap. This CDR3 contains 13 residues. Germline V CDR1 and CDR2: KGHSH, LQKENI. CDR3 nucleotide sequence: TGTGCCAGCTCCCGCCTCGAGAATCAGCCCCAGCATTTT. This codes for CASSRLENQPQHF. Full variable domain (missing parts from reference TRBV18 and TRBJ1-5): NAGVMQNPRHLVRRRGQEARLRCSPMKGHSHVYWYRQLPEEGLKFMVYLQKENIIDESGMPKERFSAEFPKEGPSILRIQQVVRGDSAAYFCASSRLENQPQHFGDGTRLSIL.

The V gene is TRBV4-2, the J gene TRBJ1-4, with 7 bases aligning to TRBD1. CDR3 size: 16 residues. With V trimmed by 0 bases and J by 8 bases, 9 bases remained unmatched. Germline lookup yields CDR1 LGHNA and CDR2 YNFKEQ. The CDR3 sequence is CASSQEGTGVGEKLFF. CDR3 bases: TGTGCCAGCAGCCAAGAGGGTACAGGGGTAGGGGAAAAACTGTTTTTT.